This T cell receptor beta chain came from a study of T cell responses to AZD1222 COVID-19 vaccine. This table comes from immunoSEQ multiplex PCR, and its TCRdb copy is limited to in-frame clones, with some not included. The table includes approximately 120,000 clones, roughly nine tenths detected once. The material sequenced was peripheral blood, taken on day 0 of AZD1222 vaccination. This clonotype was obtained from an adult in good health.

In DNA form, the CDR3 reads TGTGCCAGCAGTACAACAAAAGCCCTCCACTATAATTCACCCCTCCACTTT. Its protein is CASSTTKALHYNSPLHF. The chain carries TRBV27 and TRBJ1-6, with no clear D. Trimming cost V 5 bases and J 3 bases, with 17 bases left between them. Germline assignment: CDR1 MNHEY and CDR2 SMNVEV (reference sequence). This CDR3 is built from 17 residues.